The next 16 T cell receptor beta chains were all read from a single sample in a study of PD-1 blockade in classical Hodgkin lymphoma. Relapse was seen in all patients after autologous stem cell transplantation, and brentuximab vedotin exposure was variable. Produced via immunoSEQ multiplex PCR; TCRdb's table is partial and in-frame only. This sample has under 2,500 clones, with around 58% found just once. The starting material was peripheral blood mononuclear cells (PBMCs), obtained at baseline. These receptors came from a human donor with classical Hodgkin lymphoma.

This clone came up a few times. CDR3 sequence: CASSESSGGGKNEQFF. The CDR3 bases are TGTGCCAGCAGTGAGTCTAGCGGGGGGGGAAAAAATGAGCAGTTCTTC. The genes are TRBV6-1 and TRBJ2-1, with TRBD2 matching over 12 bases. V trimming: 3 bases; J trimming: 7 bases; junction bases outside the gene matches: 7. The CDR3 totals 16 residues. CDR1 is MNHNS and CDR2 is SASEGT in the germline V gene.

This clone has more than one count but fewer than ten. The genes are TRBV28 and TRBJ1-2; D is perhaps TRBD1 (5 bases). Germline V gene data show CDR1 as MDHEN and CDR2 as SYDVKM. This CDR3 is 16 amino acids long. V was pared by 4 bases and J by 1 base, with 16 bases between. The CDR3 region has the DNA TGTGCCAGCAGTTCACCGGGGCAAAGGGGTAACTATGGCTACACCTTC. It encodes CASSSPGQRGNYGYTF.

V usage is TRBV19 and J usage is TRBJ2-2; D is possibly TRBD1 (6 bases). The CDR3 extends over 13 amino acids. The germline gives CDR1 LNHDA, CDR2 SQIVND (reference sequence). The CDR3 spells CATRLGAIGELFF. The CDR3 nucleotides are TGTGCTACCCGTTTGGGGGCAATCGGGGAGCTGTTTTTT.

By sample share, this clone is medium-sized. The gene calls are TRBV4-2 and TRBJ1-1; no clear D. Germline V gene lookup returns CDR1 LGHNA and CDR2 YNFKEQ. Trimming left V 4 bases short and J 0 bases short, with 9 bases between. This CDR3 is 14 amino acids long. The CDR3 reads CASSREGMNTEAFF. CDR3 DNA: TGTGCCAGCAGCCGGGAGGGAATGAACACTGAAGCTTTCTTT.

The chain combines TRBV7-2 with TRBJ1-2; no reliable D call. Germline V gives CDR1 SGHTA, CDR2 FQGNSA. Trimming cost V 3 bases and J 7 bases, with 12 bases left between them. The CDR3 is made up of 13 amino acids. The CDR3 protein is CASSLDRYPGYTF. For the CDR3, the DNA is TGTGCCAGCAGCTTGGACCGATATCCTGGCTACACCTTC.

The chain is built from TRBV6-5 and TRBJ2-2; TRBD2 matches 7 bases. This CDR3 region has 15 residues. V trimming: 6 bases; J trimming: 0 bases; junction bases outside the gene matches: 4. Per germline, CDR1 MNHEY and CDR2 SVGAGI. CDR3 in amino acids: CASSPAGANTGELFF. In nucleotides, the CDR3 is TGTGCCAGCAGCCCGGCGGGGGCGAACACCGGGGAGCTGTTTTTT.

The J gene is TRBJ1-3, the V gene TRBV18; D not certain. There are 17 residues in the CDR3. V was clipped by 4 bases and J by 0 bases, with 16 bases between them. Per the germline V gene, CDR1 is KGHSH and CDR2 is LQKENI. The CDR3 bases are TGTGCCAGCTCACAGACTATAGGCGAAACCTCTGGAAACACCATATATTTT. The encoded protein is CASSQTIGETSGNTIYF.

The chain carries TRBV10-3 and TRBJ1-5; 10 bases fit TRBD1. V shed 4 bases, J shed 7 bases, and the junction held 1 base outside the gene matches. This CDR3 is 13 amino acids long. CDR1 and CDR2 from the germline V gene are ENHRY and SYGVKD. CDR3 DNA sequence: TGTGCCATCAGTGGGACAGGGGGGCAGCCCCAGCATTTT. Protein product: CAISGTGGQPQHF.

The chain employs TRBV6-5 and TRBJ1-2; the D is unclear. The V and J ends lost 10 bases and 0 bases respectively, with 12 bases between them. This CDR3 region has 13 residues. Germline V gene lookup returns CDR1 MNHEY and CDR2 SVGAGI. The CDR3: CAIGRATNYGYTF. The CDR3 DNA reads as TGTGCCATCGGGCGGGCCACTAACTATGGCTACACCTTC.

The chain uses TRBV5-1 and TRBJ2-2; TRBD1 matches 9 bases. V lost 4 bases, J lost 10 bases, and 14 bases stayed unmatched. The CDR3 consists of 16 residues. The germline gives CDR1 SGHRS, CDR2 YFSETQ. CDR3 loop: CASSDPGTGWNKELFF. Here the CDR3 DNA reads TGCGCCAGCAGCGACCCCGGGACAGGGTGGAATAAGGAGCTGTTTTTT.

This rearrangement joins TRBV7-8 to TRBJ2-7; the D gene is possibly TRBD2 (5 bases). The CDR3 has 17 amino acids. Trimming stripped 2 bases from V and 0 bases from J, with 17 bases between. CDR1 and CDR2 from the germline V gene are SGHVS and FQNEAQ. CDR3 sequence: CASSLLLVLGSSYEQYF. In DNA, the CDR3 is TGTGCCAGCAGCTTATTGCTAGTCCTGGGGAGCTCCTACGAGCAGTACTTC.

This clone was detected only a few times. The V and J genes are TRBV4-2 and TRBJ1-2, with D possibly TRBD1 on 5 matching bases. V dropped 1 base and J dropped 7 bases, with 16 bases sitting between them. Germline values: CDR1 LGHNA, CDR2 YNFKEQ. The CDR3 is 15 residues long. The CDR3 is CASSQGDPGRGGYTF. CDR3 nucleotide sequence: TGTGCCAGCAGCCAAGGTGACCCAGGGAGGGGTGGCTACACCTTC.

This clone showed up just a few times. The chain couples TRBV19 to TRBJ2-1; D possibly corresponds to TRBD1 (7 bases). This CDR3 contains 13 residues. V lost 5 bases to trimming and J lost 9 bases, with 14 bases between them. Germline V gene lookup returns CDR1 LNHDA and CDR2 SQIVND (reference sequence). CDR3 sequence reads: CASSATGEAEQFF. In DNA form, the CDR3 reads TGTGCCAGTAGTGCCACAGGGGAGGCTGAGCAGTTCTTC. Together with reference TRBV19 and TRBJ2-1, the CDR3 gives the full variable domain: DGGITQSPKYLFRKEGQNVTLSCEQNLNHDAMYWYRQDPGQGLRLIYYSQIVNDFQKGDIAEGYSVSREKKESFPLTVTSAQKNPTAFYLCASSATGEAEQFFGPGTRLTVL.

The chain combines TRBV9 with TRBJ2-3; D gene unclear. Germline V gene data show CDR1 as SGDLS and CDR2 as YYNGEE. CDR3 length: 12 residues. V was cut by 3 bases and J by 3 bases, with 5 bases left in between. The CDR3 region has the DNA TGTGCCAGCAGCGGCGGAACAGATACGCAGTATTTT. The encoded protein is CASSGGTDTQYF.

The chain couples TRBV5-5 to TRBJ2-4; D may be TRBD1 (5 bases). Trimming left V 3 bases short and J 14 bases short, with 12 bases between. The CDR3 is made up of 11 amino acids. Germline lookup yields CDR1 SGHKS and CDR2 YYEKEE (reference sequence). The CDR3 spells CASSYQKGEYF. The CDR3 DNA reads TGTGCCAGCAGCTATCAAAAAGGGGAGTACTTC.

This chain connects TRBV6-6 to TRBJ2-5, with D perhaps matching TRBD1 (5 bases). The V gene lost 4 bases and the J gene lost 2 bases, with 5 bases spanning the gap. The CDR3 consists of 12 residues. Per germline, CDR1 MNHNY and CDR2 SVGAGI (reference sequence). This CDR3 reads CASSWTQETQYF. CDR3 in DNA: TGTGCCAGCAGTTGGACACAAGAGACCCAGTACTTC.